This T cell receptor (beta chain) was recorded in a study of T cell repertoires in cytomegalovirus infection. The CDR3 contains 19 residues. V lost 1 base, J lost 2 bases, and 20 bases lay in between. Points on this clonotype: The antigen remains undetermined.

MiXCR, applied by TCRdb to the reads, yields one record per CDR3 protein. Of about 890,000 distinct CDR3 sequences listed, about a third are singletons. This material consisted of cultured CD8+ T cells from PBMCs, taken from culture after CMV antigen stimulation. The rearrangement uses TRBV12-3 or TRBV12-4 and TRBJ2-2, with D maybe TRBD2 (5 bases). This sequence was found in a human donor in good health (CMV status not recorded). Some clones in this sample may be carry-over from other donors' samples. For the CDR3, the DNA is TGTGCCAGCAGTTTAGGGAGGTATTGGCCCGGGCAAAACACCGGGGAGCTGTTTTTT. Protein sequence: CASSLGRYWPGQNTGELFF.